Detailed here is one T cell receptor (beta chain). What it binds is unknown. This record belongs to a study of cytomegalovirus exposure and HLA in healthy donors. Overall study findings and caveats: Earlier analysis looked at TCR beta V segments, and most were productive about 90% or about 30% of the time.

Primers: 60 Vbeta forward and 13 Jbeta reverse. In the source study's methods: There were about 80 million unique TCR beta chains by a later count, and approximately 11 million of them were shared. The assay was immunoSEQ multiplex PCR, and TCRdb's table has in-frame clones only and misses some. V, J and clone size reflect that table, while D and trimming were determined from the DNA. The sample holds some 170,000 clones, roughly 80% seen once. The CDR3 consists of 14 residues. Unmatched junction bases numbered 8, after V lost 4 bases and J lost 8 bases. CDR1 and CDR2 (germline): SGHKS, YYEKEE (reference sequence).

The receptor's source is a woman under 40 in good health and CMV-seropositive. The chain couples TRBV5-5 to TRBJ2-4; 8 positions match TRBD2. The sequenced material came from PBMCs. The CDR3 spells CASSGASGQYIQYF. The DNA of the CDR3 is TGTGCCAGCAGCGGCGCTAGCGGGCAGTACATTCAGTACTTC.